This TCR beta chain was captured in a study of blood T cell repertoires in COVID-19. Overall study: The origin of the acute and convalescent COVID-19 samples was the United States, Italy and Spain. Nucleic acid was either cDNA or gDNA, and it came from T cells, B-cell-depleted T cells, or PBMCs.

Under the authors' procedure: Nucleated cell counts were estimated from reference gene primer amplification. Sequencing used immunoSEQ multiplex PCR; TCRdb keeps in-frame clones, though not all of them. The V and J calls and clone size are taken from that table; D and trimming were inferred from the DNA. The sample lists 45,000 to 65,000 clones, roughly 87% seen once, with 4% to 6% in the top ten. The CDR3 is 11 amino acids. The germline gives CDR1 SQVTM, CDR2 ANQGSEA. V lost 6 bases, J lost 8 bases, and 11 bases lay in between. The chain combines TRBV29-1 with TRBJ2-1; D may be TRBD2 (6 bases). The material sequenced was peripheral blood. The origin of this receptor is a man aged 60-69 years with active COVID-19. The CDR3 DNA follows: TGCAGCGTAGGGGAGGACTATGAGCAGTTCTTC. Its protein is CSVGEDYEQFF.